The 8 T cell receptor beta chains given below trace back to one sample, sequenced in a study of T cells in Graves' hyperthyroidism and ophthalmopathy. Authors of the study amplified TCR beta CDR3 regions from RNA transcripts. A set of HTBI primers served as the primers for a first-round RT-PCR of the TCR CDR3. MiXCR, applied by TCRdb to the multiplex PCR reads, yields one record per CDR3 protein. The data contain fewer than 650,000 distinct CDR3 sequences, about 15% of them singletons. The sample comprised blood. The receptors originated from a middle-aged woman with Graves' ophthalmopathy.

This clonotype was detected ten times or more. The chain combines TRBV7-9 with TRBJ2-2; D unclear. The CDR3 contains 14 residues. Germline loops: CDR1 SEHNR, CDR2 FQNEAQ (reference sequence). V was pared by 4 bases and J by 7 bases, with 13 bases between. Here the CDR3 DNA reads TGTGCCAGCAGCTCCTTCCTCAACGGCGGGGAGCTGTTTTTT. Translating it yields CASSSFLNGGELFF.

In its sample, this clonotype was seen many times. CDR3 residues: CSVPWEGQETQYF. As DNA, the CDR3 is TGCAGCGTCCCTTGGGAGGGCCAAGAGACCCAGTACTTC. The chain links TRBV29-1 to TRBJ2-5; 7 bases map to TRBD2. With V trimmed by 6 bases and J by 1 base, 5 bases remained unmatched. CDR1 SQVTM and CDR2 ANQGSEA come from the germline V gene. The CDR3 runs to 13 residues. Full variable domain (missing parts from reference TRBV29-1 and TRBJ2-5): SAVISQKPSRDICQRGTSLTIQCQVDSQVTMMFWYRQQPGQSLTLIATANQGSEATYESGFVIDKFPISRPNLTFSTLTVSNMSPEDSSIYLCSVPWEGQETQYFGPGTRLLVL.

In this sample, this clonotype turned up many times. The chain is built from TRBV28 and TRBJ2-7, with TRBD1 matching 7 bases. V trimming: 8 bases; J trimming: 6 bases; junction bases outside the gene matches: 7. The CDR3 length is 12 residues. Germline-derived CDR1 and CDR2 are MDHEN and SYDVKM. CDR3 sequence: CASGRGGREQYF. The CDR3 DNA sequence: TGTGCCAGCGGGCGAGGGGGCCGCGAGCAGTACTTC.

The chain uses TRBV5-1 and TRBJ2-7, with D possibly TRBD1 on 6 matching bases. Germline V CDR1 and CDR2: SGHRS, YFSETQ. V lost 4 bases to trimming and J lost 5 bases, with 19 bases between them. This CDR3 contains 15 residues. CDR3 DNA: TGCGCCAGCAGCAATTCCGGGACATATCTCCACGAGCAGTACTTC. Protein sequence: CASSNSGTYLHEQYF.

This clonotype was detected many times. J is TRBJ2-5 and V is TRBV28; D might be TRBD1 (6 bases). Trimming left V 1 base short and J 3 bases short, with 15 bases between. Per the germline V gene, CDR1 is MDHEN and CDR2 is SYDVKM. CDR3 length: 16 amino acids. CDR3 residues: CASSLYRGRGEETQYF. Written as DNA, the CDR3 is TGTGCCAGCAGTTTATATCGAGGCAGGGGAGAAGAGACCCAGTACTTC. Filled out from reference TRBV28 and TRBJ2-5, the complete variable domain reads DVKVTQSSRYLVKRTGEKVFLECVQDMDHENMFWYRQDPGLGLRLIYFSYDVKMKEKGDIPEGYSVSREKKERFSLILESASTNQTSMYLCASSLYRGRGEETQYFGPGTRLLVL.

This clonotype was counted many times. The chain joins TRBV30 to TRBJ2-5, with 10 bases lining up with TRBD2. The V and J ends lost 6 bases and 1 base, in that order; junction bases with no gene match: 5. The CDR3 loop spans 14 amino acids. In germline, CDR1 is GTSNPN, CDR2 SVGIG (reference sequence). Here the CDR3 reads CACASGSLQETQYF. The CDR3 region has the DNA TGTGCCTGTGCTAGCGGGAGCCTCCAAGAGACCCAGTACTTC.

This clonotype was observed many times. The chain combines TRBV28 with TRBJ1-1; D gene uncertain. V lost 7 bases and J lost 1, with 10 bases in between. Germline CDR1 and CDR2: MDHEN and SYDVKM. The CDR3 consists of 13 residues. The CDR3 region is CASNLGGNTEAFF. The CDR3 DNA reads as TGTGCCAGCAACCTAGGCGGGAACACTGAAGCTTTCTTT.

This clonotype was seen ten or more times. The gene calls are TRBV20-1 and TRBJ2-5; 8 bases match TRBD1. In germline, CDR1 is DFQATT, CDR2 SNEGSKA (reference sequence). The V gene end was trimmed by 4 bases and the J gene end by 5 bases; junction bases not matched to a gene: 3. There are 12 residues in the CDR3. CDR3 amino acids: CSAKPGGETQYF. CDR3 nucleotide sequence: TGCAGTGCTAAACCAGGGGGCGAGACCCAGTACTTC.